These T cell receptor beta chains were read from a single sample in a study of cytomegalovirus exposure and HLA in healthy donors. Repertoires were generated with immunoSEQ multiplex PCR, while TCRdb's copy carries only in-frame clones and drops some. The sample includes more than 150,000 clones, more than 75% of them seen just once. The sequenced material came from PBMCs. The receptors originated from a woman in her twenties or thirties in good health and CMV-seropositive. The CDR3 runs from the conserved cysteine through the conserved F or W. D genes are given only for firm matches. Clone size is shown for a subset of rows, as once, few, many or a class of expanded clone.

>TRBJ2-2|TRBV30|NA|NA
CAWDVGGAATGELFF
TGTGCCTGGGATGTAGGGGGGGCTGCCACCGGGGAGCTGTTTTTT
>TRBJ2-1|TRBV11-3|NA|NA
CASSQALLSSYNEQFF
TGTGCCAGCAGCCAGGCCCTCCTGAGCTCCTACAATGAGCAGTTCTTC
>TRBJ2-1|TRBV2|NA|NA
CASSGDGNEQFF
TGTGCCAGCAGTGGAGACGGGAATGAGCAGTTCTTC
>TRBJ1-3|TRBV7-4|NA|NA
CASSLRGSGNTIYF
TGTGCCAGCAGCTTGAGAGGATCTGGAAACACCATATATTTT
>TRBJ2-1|TRBV9|NA|TRBD2
CASSLLSGGPNEQFF
TGTGCCAGCAGCCTCTTAAGCGGGGGCCCCAATGAGCAGTTCTTC
>TRBJ1-2|TRBV18|NA|TRBD1
CASSPQGEGSYGYTF
TGTGCCAGCTCACCGCAGGGGGAAGGGTCCTATGGCTACACCTTC
>TRBJ2-2|TRBV18|NA|TRBD1
CASSLTTGGWNTGELFF
TGTGCCAGCTCACTAACGACAGGGGGTTGGAACACCGGGGAGCTGTTTTTT
>TRBJ2-3|TRBV7-9|few|TRBD1
CASSSRTGGDTQYF
TGTGCCAGCAGCTCTAGAACAGGGGGAGATACGCAGTATTTT
>TRBJ2-7|TRBV7-8|few|NA
CASSRQDDPYEQYF
TGTGCCAGCAGTAGACAGGATGACCCCTACGAGCAGTACTTC
>TRBJ1-5|TRBV7-2|NA|NA
CASGWRGNQPQHF
TGTGCCTCGGGCTGGCGGGGCAATCAGCCCCAGCATTTT
>TRBJ2-3|TRBV7-6|NA|NA
CASSLRGGTSSTDTQYF
TGTGCCAGCAGCTTAAGGGGGGGCACTTCTAGCACAGATACGCAGTATTTT
>TRBJ2-3|TRBV7-9|NA|NA
CASSPEVPDTQYF
TGTGCCAGCAGCCCAGAGGTGCCAGATACGCAGTATTTT
>TRBJ2-3|TRBV6-1|few|TRBD2
CASSGLAGFRDTQYF
TGTGCCAGCTCTGGACTAGCGGGCTTTCGGGATACGCAGTATTTT
>TRBJ1-5|TRBV2|few|NA
CASRGRINQPQHF
TGTGCCAGCAGGGGGCGGATCAATCAGCCCCAGCATTTT
>TRBJ2-5|TRBV5-4|NA|NA
CASSFTGQETQYF
TGTGCCAGCAGCTTCACAGGCCAAGAGACCCAGTACTTC
>TRBJ1-2|TRBV7-8|NA|TRBD1
CASSFRDRGPHYGYTF
TGTGCCAGCAGCTTTCGAGACAGGGGGCCCCACTATGGCTACACCTTC
>TRBJ2-7|TRBV7-9|NA|TRBD2
CASSLAGGIVSYEQYF
TGTGCCAGCAGCCTAGCGGGGGGGATTGTCTCCTACGAGCAGTACTTC
>TRBJ2-7|TRBV5-6|NA|NA
CASSGARGSDEQYF
TGTGCCAGCAGCGGGGCGCGTGGATCCGACGAGCAGTACTTC
>TRBJ2-3|TRBV19|NA|TRBD1
CATRDRPTDTQYF
TGTGCCACCCGGGACAGGCCCACAGATACGCAGTATTTT
>TRBJ2-2|TRBV7-6|few|NA
CASSPVGQPYTGELFF
TGTGCCAGCAGCCCCGTCGGACAGCCCTACACCGGGGAGCTGTTTTTT
>TRBJ2-1|TRBV5-1|NA|NA
CASSLVGGNEQFF
TGCGCCAGCAGCTTGGTTGGAGGGAATGAGCAGTTCTTC
>TRBJ1-2|TRBV28|NA|NA
CASSLPRERGGNYGYTF
TGTGCCAGCAGTTTGCCCCGGGAAAGGGGGGGGAACTATGGCTACACCTTC
>TRBJ2-2|TRBV9|NA|NA
CASSVGATGELFF
TGTGCCAGCAGCGTAGGGGCCACCGGGGAGCTGTTTTTT
>TRBJ1-5|TRBV6-5|once|TRBD1
CASRRDRWGQPQHF
TGTGCCAGCAGGAGGGACAGGTGGGGTCAGCCCCAGCATTTT
>TRBJ1-5|TRBV2|NA|TRBD1
CASSDREMGNQPQHF
TGTGCCAGCAGCGACAGGGAAATGGGCAATCAGCCCCAGCATTTT
>TRBJ1-2|TRBV6-5|NA|TRBD1
CASRLDRVQIYGYTF
TGTGCCAGCCGACTCGACAGGGTACAGATTTATGGCTACACCTTC
>TRBJ1-5|TRBV10-1|NA|NA
CASSESKVQGGPTSNQPQHF
TGCGCCAGCAGTGAGTCGAAGGTACAGGGAGGGCCCACTAGCAATCAGCCCCAGCATTTT
>TRBJ1-5|TRBV2|NA|TRBD1
CASSEWTGGNQPQHF
TGTGCCAGCAGTGAATGGACAGGGGGGAATCAGCCCCAGCATTTT
>TRBJ1-6|TRBV18|NA|TRBD1
CASSPLTPGQGVSYNSPLHF
TGTGCCAGCTCACCATTGACGCCCGGACAGGGGGTTAGCTATAATTCACCCCTCCACTTT
>TRBJ1-5|TRBV18|once|TRBD1
CASSSGQASEQPQHF
TGTGCCAGCTCTTCGGGACAGGCCTCGGAGCAGCCCCAGCATTTT
>TRBJ2-3|TRBV7-8|NA|NA
CASSLRRGGQVGAEGTDTQYF
TGTGCCAGCAGCTTACGGAGGGGGGGACAGGTAGGCGCCGAGGGCACAGATACGCAGTATTTT
>TRBJ1-5|TRBV4-2|NA|NA
CASSQDTVNQPQHF
TGTGCCAGCAGCCAAGATACGGTGAATCAGCCCCAGCATTTT
>TRBJ1-1|TRBV4-3|NA|NA
CASSRPGGGSTEAFF
TGCGCCAGCAGCCGACCAGGCGGGGGAAGCACTGAAGCTTTCTTT
>TRBJ2-7|TRBV10-3|NA|TRBD2
CAISGAGVTYEQYF
TGTGCCATCAGTGGCGCGGGGGTAACCTACGAGCAGTACTTC
>TRBJ2-5|TRBV10-1|NA|TRBD2
CASSPPGRQETQYF
TGCGCCAGCAGTCCCCCCGGGAGGCAAGAGACCCAGTACTTC
>TRBJ2-3|TRBV16|NA|TRBD1
CASTRRAGGGTDTQYF
TGTGCCAGCACCCGCCGAGCAGGGGGAGGCACAGATACGCAGTATTTT
>TRBJ2-5|TRBV5-1|few|TRBD2
CASSYSGGEETQYF
TGCGCCAGCAGCTATAGCGGGGGGGAAGAGACCCAGTACTTC
>TRBJ2-7|TRBV2|NA|TRBD1
CASSSGPGQGGREQYF
TGTGCCAGCAGCTCCGGTCCGGGACAGGGGGGACGCGAGCAGTACTTC
>TRBJ1-1|TRBV11-2|NA|NA
CASSLVWAATEAFF
TGTGCCAGCAGCTTAGTCTGGGCAGCCACTGAAGCTTTCTTT
>TRBJ1-4|TRBV7-2|NA|NA
CASSHERTRVATNEKLFF
TGTGCCAGCAGCCATGAACGCACCAGGGTTGCAACTAATGAAAAACTGTTTTTT
>TRBJ1-2|TRBV10-3|NA|TRBD1
CAISGQGNYGYTF
TGTGCCATCAGTGGACAGGGCAACTATGGCTACACCTTC